This record covers a single T cell receptor (beta chain). The sample comes from a study of radiation and T cells in renal cell carcinoma. The time point was: blood 4 weeks post-SBRT, at nephrectomy. The treatment was: 15 Gy SBRT to primary tumor, nephrectomy 4 weeks later. Data came from immunoSEQ multiplex PCR; TCRdb stores just in-frame clones and leaves some out. The sample comprises some 78,000 clones, about 89% of which are singletons, and 5% to 7.5% rests with the top ten. The receptor was isolated from a woman between 65 and 79 years old with renal cell carcinoma. Sample: blood, taken from a patient whose treatment included radiotherapy and nephrectomy.

DNA for the CDR3: TGTGCCAGCAGCTTAGCGAAGGGACAATTATATGGCTACACCTTC. It translates to CASSLAKGQLYGYTF. J is TRBJ1-2 and V is TRBV7-9; D is perhaps TRBD1 (6 bases). V shed 0 bases and J shed 5 bases, with 13 bases lying between them. Germline V CDR1 and CDR2: SEHNR, FQNEAQ (reference sequence). The CDR3 has 15 residues. The entire variable domain, with the rest obtained from reference TRBV7-9 and TRBJ1-2, is as follows: DTGVSQNPRHKITKRGQNVTFRCDPISEHNRLYWYRQTLGQGPEFLTYFQNEAQLEKSRLLSDRFSAERPKGSFSTLEIQRTEQGDSAMYLCASSLAKGQLYGYTFGSGTRLTVV.